Listed below are T cell receptor beta chains from one sample, sequenced in a study of T cells after yellow fever vaccination. TCRdb re-called the 5' RACE reads with MiXCR, one entry per CDR3 protein. Among about 630,000 distinct CDR3 sequences listed, about 12% were seen once. The material sequenced was PBMCs, taken on the day of the yellow fever booster vaccination. These receptors all stem from a man between 25 and 39 years old who received the YFV17D yellow fever vaccine. CDR3s include the opening cysteine and the closing phenylalanine or tryptophan. A D gene is named only where the DNA matches it firmly. Clone size, where shown, is once, few, many, or a class for clones that have expanded.

clone size	V gene	J gene	D gene	CDR3 protein	CDR3 DNA
-	TRBV7-8	TRBJ2-3	-	CASSLPHRTDTQYF	TGTGCCAGCAGCTTACCCCACCGAACAGATACGCAGTATTTT
few	TRBV7-6	TRBJ2-7	TRBD2	CASSFESGRGYEQYF	TGTGCCAGCAGCTTTGAGAGCGGGAGAGGGTACGAGCAGTACTTC
-	TRBV28	TRBJ2-7	TRBD2	CASRDGASGAYEQYF	TGTGCCAGCCGCGATGGCGCTAGCGGGGCCTACGAGCAGTACTTC
few	TRBV19	TRBJ1-1	-	CASSTSVPEAFF	TGTGCCAGTAGTACGTCGGTCCCTGAAGCTTTCTTT
-	TRBV12-3/TRBV12-4	TRBJ2-1	TRBD2	CASSLLGGRADEQFF	TGTGCCAGCAGTTTGTTGGGCGGGAGGGCCGATGAGCAGTTCTTC
-	TRBV10-3	TRBJ2-2	-	CAISVGSSNTGELFF	TGTGCCATCAGTGTTGGGAGTTCGAACACCGGGGAGCTGTTTTTT
few	TRBV20-1	TRBJ2-5	TRBD1	CSAPRGTLEETQYF	TGCAGTGCCCCCAGGGGGACCCTCGAAGAGACCCAGTACTTC
few	TRBV28	TRBJ2-1	TRBD2	CASSPLGLAGAGFNEQFF	TGTGCCAGCAGTCCCTTGGGTTTAGCGGGAGCGGGGTTCAATGAGCAGTTCTTC
few	TRBV29-1	TRBJ1-1	-	CSVRDGPEAFF	TGCAGCGTGAGGGATGGCCCTGAAGCTTTCTTT
-	TRBV14	TRBJ2-7	TRBD1	CASSRTSGQGSYEQYF	TGTGCCAGCAGCCGGACCTCGGGACAGGGCTCCTACGAGCAGTACTTC
-	TRBV6-5	TRBJ2-7	-	CASRTGEGRYEQYF	TGTGCCAGCAGGACAGGGGAGGGCCGCTACGAGCAGTACTTC
few	TRBV30	TRBJ1-1	-	CAYGGEMNTEAFF	TGTGCATACGGGGGAGAGATGAACACTGAAGCTTTCTTT
few	TRBV19	TRBJ1-5	-	CAGGRAEQPQHF	TGTGCAGGGGGGAGGGCCGAACAGCCCCAGCATTTT
-	TRBV7-8	TRBJ2-4	TRBD2	CASSLARRIAGVGNIQYF	TGTGCCAGCAGCTTAGCGAGAAGAATAGCGGGTGTGGGGAACATTCAGTACTTC
-	TRBV19	TRBJ2-7	TRBD2	CASTKAGGVYEQYF	TGTGCCAGTACTAAAGCGGGAGGGGTCTACGAGCAGTACTTC
-	TRBV27	TRBJ1-5	-	CASRIGGHSNQPQHF	TGTGCCAGCCGAATTGGCGGACATAGCAATCAGCCCCAGCATTTT
-	TRBV19	TRBJ2-4	-	CASRGGTGGNIQYF	TGTGCCAGTAGGGGGGGGACAGGCGGAAACATTCAGTACTTC
few	TRBV5-5	TRBJ1-1	-	CASSPIHQNTEAFF	TGTGCCAGCAGCCCAATCCATCAGAACACTGAAGCTTTCTTT
few	TRBV9	TRBJ1-2	-	CASSGYKNPNYGYTF	TGTGCCAGCAGCGGATACAAAAACCCTAACTATGGCTACACCTTC
-	TRBV20-1	TRBJ2-2	-	CSVFSANTGELFF	TGCAGTGTTTTCTCCGCGAACACCGGGGAGCTGTTTTTT
-	TRBV27	TRBJ2-1	-	CASSLSGVWKWGLFF	TGTGCCAGCAGTTTAAGTGGAGTTTGGAAATGGGGTTTGTTCTTC
few	TRBV7-2	TRBJ2-3	-	CASSFRVKGGTDTQYF	TGTGCCAGCAGCTTCCGGGTCAAGGGGGGGACAGATACGCAGTATTTT
-	TRBV29-1	TRBJ2-1	TRBD2	CSVGGSGRAPTYNEQFF	TGCAGCGTTGGGGGTAGCGGGAGGGCCCCAACCTACAATGAGCAGTTCTTC
-	TRBV4-2	TRBJ1-1	TRBD1	CASSQEYRGPVAEAFF	TGTGCCAGCAGCCAAGAATACAGGGGTCCAGTCGCTGAAGCTTTCTTT
few	TRBV12-3/TRBV12-4	TRBJ2-1	-	CASSLLAVSEQFF	TGTGCCAGCAGTTTATTAGCGGTGAGCGAGCAGTTCTTC
few	TRBV4-1	TRBJ2-3	-	CASSQDPGQLTDTQYF	TGCGCCAGCAGCCAGGACCCAGGACAACTCACAGATACGCAGTATTTT
few	TRBV7-8	TRBJ2-1	-	CASSLSGQLSGREQFF	TGTGCCAGCAGCTTATCCGGACAGCTCTCTGGCCGTGAGCAGTTCTTC
few	TRBV6-5	TRBJ1-5	-	CASSYGGVGNQPQHF	TGTGCCAGCAGTTACGGTGGCGTTGGAAATCAGCCCCAGCATTTT
few	TRBV11-2	TRBJ1-1	-	CASSPVFGVMNTEAFF	TGTGCCAGCAGCCCAGTTTTTGGGGTGATGAACACTGAAGCTTTCTTT